These 22 T cell receptor beta chains were all obtained from the same sample, sequenced in a study of CD8+CD57+ T cells in acquired aplastic anemia. The sequenced patients had an expansion of CD8+CD57+ cells seen by flow cytometry. According to the study, genomic DNA was the template for TCR beta VDJ and CDR3 profiling. TCRdb ran MiXCR on the reads and lists one entry per CDR3 protein. In the table there are about 200,000 distinct CDR3 sequences, around three fifths of which are singletons. The sequenced sample was sorted CD4+, CD8+, or CD8+CD57+ T cells (not recorded which) from PBMCs. Receptor source: a human donor with aplastic anemia.

In regard to this clonotype: This is likely a read error, given that the CDR3 carries no conserved phenylalanine or tryptophan at its end. V is TRBV15 and J is TRBJ2-1; D not resolved. Germline V gene data show CDR1 as LNHNV and CDR2 as YYDKDF (reference sequence). Trimming took off 3 bases at V and 8 bases at J, with 14 bases between the two ends. The CDR3 has 14 residues. The CDR3 nucleotides are TGTGCCACCAGCAGCCCCCAGCAGGCGGATGAGCAGTTCCTC. It translates to CATSSPQQADEQFL.

V usage is TRBV5-1 and J usage is TRBJ2-7, with 11 bases that match TRBD1. The CDR3 has 14 residues. V lost 4 bases and J lost 5; bases outside the gene matches: 5. Germline CDR1 and CDR2: SGHRS and YFSETQ. The CDR3 DNA is TGCGCCAGCAGCGGGGACAGGGGGTACGACGAGCAGTACTTC. Translation: CASSGDRGYDEQYF.

The chain is built from TRBV7-8 and TRBJ2-7; TRBD1 aligns across 11 bases. V gave up 1 base and J gave up 7 bases; unmatched junction bases: 6. The CDR3 is 15 residues long. CDR1 is SGHVS and CDR2 is FQNEAQ in the germline V gene. CDR3 residues: CASSLGTGGAGEQYF. In nucleotides, the CDR3 is TGTGCCAGCAGCTTAGGGACAGGGGGCGCGGGGGAGCAGTACTTC.

This chain links TRBV19 with TRBJ2-6; 9 nucleotides align to TRBD1. The CDR3 is made up of 19 amino acids. Germline loops: CDR1 LNHDA, CDR2 SQIVND (reference sequence). The trim removed 7 bases at V and 0 bases at J, leaving 13 bases unmatched. The CDR3 nucleotides read TGTGCCAGTACCCCGTGGACAGGGGAGGAGAACTCTGGGGCCAACGTCCTGACTTTC. Its translation: CASTPWTGEENSGANVLTF. The full variable domain, its missing parts supplied by reference TRBV19 and TRBJ2-6, is DGGITQSPKYLFRKEGQNVTLSCEQNLNHDAMYWYRQDPGQGLRLIYYSQIVNDFQKGDIAEGYSVSREKKESFPLTVTSAQKNPTAFYLCASTPWTGEENSGANVLTFGAGSRLTVL.

The V call is TRBV24-1, the J call TRBJ1-1; 7 bases are shared with TRBD1. There are 14 residues in the CDR3. V was clipped by 4 bases and J by 10 bases; unmatched bases: 11. Looked up from germline, CDR1 is KGHDR and CDR2 is SFDVKD. This CDR3 reads CATSDAIRGEAAFF. The CDR3 coding sequence is TGTGCCACCAGTGACGCCATCAGGGGGGAGGCAGCTTTCTTT.

This clonotype was picked up many times. The chain employs TRBV9 and TRBJ1-1; 7 bases agree with TRBD1. V gave up 1 base and J gave up 1 base; unmatched junction bases: 4. Germline V gives CDR1 SGDLS, CDR2 YYNGEE. CDR3 length: 15 amino acids. CDR3 protein: CASSVSTGANTEAFF. The CDR3 DNA follows: TGTGCCAGCAGCGTATCCACAGGGGCGAACACTGAAGCTTTCTTT. The full variable domain, in which reference TRBV9 and TRBJ1-1 provide the parts outside the CDR3, is DSGVTQTPKHLITATGQRVTLRCSPRSGDLSVYWYQQSLDQGLQFLIQYYNGEERAKGNILERFSAQQFPDLHSELNLSSLELGDSALYFCASSVSTGANTEAFFGQGTRLTVV.

The chain is built from TRBV7-8 and TRBJ2-7; 9 bases align to TRBD1. This CDR3 region has 16 residues. Germline values: CDR1 SGHVS, CDR2 FQNEAQ. With V trimmed by 4 bases and J by 3 bases, 10 bases remained unmatched. This CDR3 reads CASSSQLGGQGYEQYF. CDR3 nucleotide sequence: TGTGCCAGCAGCTCTCAGTTAGGGGGACAGGGCTACGAGCAGTACTTC.

This clonotype has just one count. The gene calls are TRBV7-3 and TRBJ1-2; D is unclear. In germline, CDR1 is SGHTA, CDR2 FQGTGA. Trimming removed 2 bases at V and 2 bases at J, with 12 bases between. The CDR3 sequence is 15 residues long. The CDR3 here is CASSLEAGSNYGYTF. The CDR3, as DNA: TGTGCCAGCAGCTTAGAGGCAGGATCAAACTATGGCTACACCTTC.

This chain connects TRBV11-2 to TRBJ2-5; D is unclear. V was clipped by 7 bases and J by 5 bases, with 8 bases between them. The CDR3 spans 11 residues. Germline V gives CDR1 SGHAT, CDR2 FQNNGV. DNA of the CDR3: TGTGCCAGCACCTTCCTGGAGACCCAGTACTTC. Encoded protein: CASTFLETQYF.

Many counts were recorded for this clonotype. The genes are TRBV4-2 and TRBJ2-5; D gene uncertain. The CDR3 consists of 17 residues. V gave up 0 bases and J gave up 0 bases, with 14 bases separating them. The V gene's germline CDR1 is LGHNA and CDR2 YNFKEQ. The CDR3 DNA sequence: TGTGCCAGCAGCCAAGATGATTCGCTAGGGTACCAAGAGACCCAGTACTTC. Its translation: CASSQDDSLGYQETQYF.

CDR3 sequence reads: CATPFADTQYF. DNA of the CDR3: TGTGCCACTCCCTTCGCAGATACGCAGTATTTT. The chain is built from TRBV2 and TRBJ2-3; D gene ambiguous. The CDR3 consists of 11 residues. Trimming removed 10 bases at V and 4 bases at J, with 9 bases between. Per the germline V gene, CDR1 is SNHLY and CDR2 is FYNNEI.

In this sample, this clonotype turned up a few times. V and J are TRBV5-1 and TRBJ1-1, with D maybe TRBD1 (6 bases). The CDR3 consists of 14 residues. Germline V gene sequence: CDR1 SGHRS, CDR2 YFSETQ. The V end lost 3 bases, the J end lost 1 base, and 10 bases lay between the germline ends. The CDR3 coding sequence is TGCGCCAGCAGCTGGGGGGCCGGGAACACTGAAGCTTTCTTT. Translated: CASSWGAGNTEAFF.

V is TRBV5-6 and J is TRBJ2-5, with D tentatively TRBD1 or TRBD2 (5 bases each). Deletions cut 5 bases from V and 2 bases from J, with 13 bases between. Germline CDR1 and CDR2: SGHDT and YYEEEE. The CDR3 is 14 amino acids. The CDR3 loop is CASREAGAQETQYF. The CDR3 bases are TGTGCCAGCAGGGAAGCCGGGGCACAAGAGACCCAGTACTTC. Filled out from reference TRBV5-6 and TRBJ2-5, the complete variable domain reads DAGVTQSPTHLIKTRGQQVTLRCSPKSGHDTVSWYQQALGQGPQFIFQYYEEEERQRGNFPDRFSGHQFPNYSSELNVNALLLGDSALYLCASREAGAQETQYFGPGTRLLVL.

This clonotype has just one count. The chain combines TRBV9 with TRBJ1-1; the match to TRBD1 covers 8 bases. V trimming: 3 bases; J trimming: 0 bases; junction bases outside the gene matches: 10. This CDR3 is built from 17 residues. Looked up from germline, CDR1 is SGDLS and CDR2 is YYNGEE. CDR3 DNA sequence: TGTGCCAGCAGCGGAGATCCAGGGGGCGCGATGAACACTGAAGCTTTCTTT. Its translation: CASSGDPGGAMNTEAFF.

Remarks on this clonotype: It may be a read error: a sequence one base away is much more abundant. V is TRBV7-3 and J is TRBJ1-2; tentatively, D is TRBD1 (5 bases). Per the germline V gene, CDR1 is SGHTA and CDR2 is FQGTGA. The CDR3 runs to 13 residues. Trimming pared 3 bases from V and 4 bases from J, leaving 9 bases between. The CDR3 DNA sequence: TGTGCCAGCAGCTTGGTGGGGGGCTATGGCTACACCTTC. Encoded protein: CASSLVGGYGYTF.

The chain recombines TRBV19 with TRBJ1-2, with D possibly TRBD1 on 6 matching bases. Germline loops: CDR1 LNHDA, CDR2 SQIVND (reference sequence). The CDR3 is 10 amino acids. Trimming cost V 9 bases and J 4 bases, with 6 bases left between them. The DNA of the CDR3 is TGTGCCAGGGACAGCTATGGCTACACCTTC. Its protein is CARDSYGYTF.

The V call is TRBV15, the J call TRBJ2-3; the match to TRBD2 covers 12 bases. Trimming took 4 bases from V and 3 from J; bases not matched to a gene: 2. The CDR3 covers 15 residues. The germline CDR1 and CDR2 sequences are LNHNV and YYDKDF (reference sequence). CDR3 sequence reads: CATSILAGGTDTQYF. The CDR3 DNA reads as TGTGCCACCAGCATACTAGCGGGGGGAACAGATACGCAGTATTTT.

This clonotype was counted only a few times. J is TRBJ2-7 and V is TRBV20-1; the match to TRBD1 covers 7 bases. This CDR3 comprises 15 residues. The V segment lost 6 bases and the J segment 5 bases; nucleotides outside the gene matches: 16. The V gene's germline CDR1 is DFQATT and CDR2 SNEGSKA (reference sequence). CDR3 protein: CSAAQGQPAADEQYF. CDR3 nucleotide sequence: TGCAGTGCCGCGCAGGGACAGCCAGCCGCGGACGAGCAGTACTTC.

This clonotype has more than one count but fewer than ten. The rearrangement uses TRBV9 and TRBJ2-1, with 8 bases that match TRBD2. With V trimmed by 10 bases and J by 2 bases, 2 bases remained unmatched. The germline V gene has CDR1 SGDLS and CDR2 YYNGEE. This CDR3 comprises 12 residues. CDR3 protein: CASGGAYNEQFF. DNA of the CDR3: TGTGCCTCCGGGGGGGCCTACAATGAGCAGTTCTTC.

The chain has TRBV20-1 and TRBJ2-1; 9 bases match TRBD1. The DNA end lines up better with TRBJ2-7; the J call may be wrong. CDR1 and CDR2 from the germline V gene are DFQATT and SNEGSKA (reference sequence). This CDR3 has 12 amino acids. In nucleotides, the CDR3 is TGCAGTGCTCCCGGACAGGGGACCGAGCAGTACTTC. Encoded protein: CSAPGQGTEQYF.

V gene TRBV5-1 combines with J gene TRBJ2-7; D is uncertain. Per the germline V gene, CDR1 is SGHRS and CDR2 is YFSETQ. The V gene lost 1 base and the J gene lost 0 bases, with 5 bases spanning the gap. This CDR3 comprises 13 residues. The CDR3 spells CASSLFTSYEQYF. The CDR3 DNA reads TGCGCCAGCAGCTTGTTTACCTCCTACGAGCAGTACTTC.

The V and J genes are TRBV20-1 and TRBJ2-5; 9 nucleotides align to TRBD2. The CDR3 has 19 amino acids. Germline V gives CDR1 DFQATT, CDR2 SNEGSKA (reference sequence). The V gene end was trimmed by 0 bases and the J gene end by 2 bases; junction bases not matched to a gene: 16. Written as DNA, the CDR3 is TGCAGTGCTAGAGAGTCCCCATTCGTGGCGGGAGGGATTCAAGAGACCCAGTACTTC. It codes for CSARESPFVAGGIQETQYF.